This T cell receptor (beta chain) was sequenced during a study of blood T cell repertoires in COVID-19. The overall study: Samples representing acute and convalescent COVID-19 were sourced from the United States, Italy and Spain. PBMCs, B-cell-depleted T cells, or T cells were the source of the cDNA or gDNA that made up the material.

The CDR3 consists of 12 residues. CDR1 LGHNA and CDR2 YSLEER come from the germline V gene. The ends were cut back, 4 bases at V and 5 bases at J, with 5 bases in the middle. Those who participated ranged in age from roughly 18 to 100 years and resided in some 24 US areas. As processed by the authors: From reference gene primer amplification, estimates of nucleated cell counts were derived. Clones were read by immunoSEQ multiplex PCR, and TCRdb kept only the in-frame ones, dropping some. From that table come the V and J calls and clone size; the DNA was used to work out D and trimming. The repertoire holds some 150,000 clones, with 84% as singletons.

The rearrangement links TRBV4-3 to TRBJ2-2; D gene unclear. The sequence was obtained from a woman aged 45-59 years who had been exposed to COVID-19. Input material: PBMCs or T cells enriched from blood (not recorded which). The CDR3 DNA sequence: TGCGCCAGCAGCCCTAATACCGGGGAGCTGTTTTTT. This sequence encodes CASSPNTGELFF.